The 30 T cell receptor beta chains reported below all come from one sample, sequenced in a study of blood T cell repertoires in COVID-19. The method was immunoSEQ multiplex PCR; TCRdb's version includes in-frame clones alone and lacks a portion of them. The sample lists 55,000 to 80,000 clones, roughly 74% seen once, with roughly 27% in the top ten. The source material was peripheral blood. The receptors come from a woman older than 75 with acute or convalescent COVID-19.

The V call is TRBV19, the J call TRBJ2-3; TRBD2 matches at 7 bases. The CDR3 is 14 residues long. The V and J ends lost 5 bases and 4 bases, in that order; junction bases with no gene match: 6. Germline V CDR1 and CDR2: LNHDA, SQIVND (reference sequence). CDR3 DNA sequence: TGTGCCAGTAGTCCCGAACGGGGGGCAGATACGCAGTATTTT. Its protein is CASSPERGADTQYF. Supplemented by reference TRBV19 and TRBJ2-3, the full variable domain reads DGGITQSPKYLFRKEGQNVTLSCEQNLNHDAMYWYRQDPGQGLRLIYYSQIVNDFQKGDIAEGYSVSREKKESFPLTVTSAQKNPTAFYLCASSPERGADTQYFGPGTRLTVL.

The chain recombines TRBV28 with TRBJ1-1, with no clear D. The CDR3 runs to 15 residues. The germline CDR1 and CDR2 sequences are MDHEN and SYDVKM. Trimming removed 4 bases at V and 1 base at J, with 13 bases between. CDR3 bases: TGTGCCAGCAGTTCGCGATTTATAACGAACACTGAAGCTTTCTTT. Translating it yields CASSSRFITNTEAFF.

The chain carries TRBV11-1 and TRBJ2-5; a weak D match, TRBD1 (6 bases). The germline V gene has CDR1 SGHAT and CDR2 FQDESV (reference sequence). CDR3 length: 14 amino acids. Trimming pared 5 bases from V and 5 bases from J, leaving 15 bases between. The CDR3 nucleotides are TGTGCCAGCAGCGCCCTGAGGGGGTGGGAGACCCAGTACTTC. This translates into CASSALRGWETQYF.

V gene TRBV5-1 combines with J gene TRBJ1-2; D not resolved. Germline values: CDR1 SGHRS, CDR2 YFSETQ. Trimming removed 0 bases from V and 7 bases from J, with 19 bases in between. There are 16 residues in the CDR3. DNA for the CDR3: TGCGCCAGCAGCTTGGCCACCGGCAGTTTGGGAGGTGGCTACACCTTC. It translates to CASSLATGSLGGGYTF.

The V and J genes are TRBV30 and TRBJ2-7, with 9 nucleotides matching TRBD1. Trimming cost V 2 bases and J 1 base; bases outside gene matches: 3. Per germline, CDR1 GTSNPN and CDR2 SVGIG (reference sequence). The CDR3 totals 14 residues. In DNA form, the CDR3 reads TGTGCCTGGAGTACCGGGACAGGGTCCTACGAGCAGTACTTC. Amino acids: CAWSTGTGSYEQYF.

The V and J genes are TRBV7-8 and TRBJ2-2, with a weak D call TRBD2 (5 bases). Per the germline V gene, CDR1 is SGHVS and CDR2 is FQNEAQ. Trimming took off 1 base at V and 4 bases at J, with 13 bases between the two ends. This CDR3 comprises 16 residues. The CDR3 DNA is TGTGCCAGCAGCTTAGAGGCGGAGGAAATCACCGGGGAGCTGTTTTTT. Translating gives CASSLEAEEITGELFF.

The chain couples TRBV7-9 to TRBJ1-6; maybe TRBD1 (6 bases). The CDR3 spans 13 residues. Germline-derived CDR1 and CDR2 are SEHNR and FQNEAQ (reference sequence). The ends were cut back, 4 bases at V and 9 bases at J, with 10 bases in the middle. CDR3 residues: CASSYNRASPLHF. For the CDR3, the DNA is TGTGCCAGCAGCTATAACAGGGCTTCACCCCTCCACTTT.

The gene calls are TRBV5-4 and TRBJ2-1; TRBD2 aligns across 9 bases. The CDR3 is 15 residues long. The V and J ends lost 2 bases and 5 bases, in that order; junction bases with no gene match: 5. Germline CDR1 reads SGHNT; CDR2 reads YYREEE (reference sequence). CDR3 nucleotides: TGTGCCAGCAGCTTTCGGCGGGAGGGGAACAATGAGCAGTTCTTC. It translates to CASSFRREGNNEQFF.

This clone was detected only once. This sequence joins TRBV12-3 or TRBV12-4 and TRBJ2-1, with no clear D. This CDR3 spans 13 amino acids. V was shortened by 4 bases and J by 4 bases, with 8 bases between the two germline ends. The CDR3 sequence is CASSSERYNEQFF. The CDR3 nucleotides are TGTGCCAGCAGTTCTGAGAGGTACAATGAGCAGTTCTTC.

The chain carries TRBV5-5 and TRBJ1-2; D remains unclear. The CDR3 consists of 14 residues. With 0 bases removed from V and 4 bases from J, the gap between germline ends came to 10 bases. CDR1 is SGHKS and CDR2 is YYEKEE in the germline V gene (reference sequence). The CDR3 reads CASSLGGSTYGYTF. DNA for the CDR3: TGTGCCAGCAGCTTGGGCGGTTCAACCTATGGCTACACCTTC.

This rearrangement joins TRBV6-2 or TRBV6-3 to TRBJ2-1, with 7 bases lining up with TRBD1. There are 15 residues in the CDR3. Germline V gives CDR1 MNHEY, CDR2 SVGEGT. Trimming took 0 bases from V and 12 from J; bases not matched to a gene: 11. CDR3 loop: CASSYSGQAGNRQFF. The CDR3, as DNA: TGTGCCAGCAGTTACTCCGGACAGGCCGGCAATAGGCAGTTCTTC.

This chain links TRBV27 with TRBJ2-6; 9 nucleotides line up with TRBD1. Per the germline V gene, CDR1 is MNHEY and CDR2 is SMNVEV (reference sequence). This CDR3 is built from 23 residues. With 2 bases clipped from V and 4 bases from J, the junction kept 24 bases outside the gene matches. The CDR3: CASSLRGARPGQGIPSGANVLTF. For the CDR3, the DNA is TGTGCCAGCAGTTTAAGAGGAGCCCGTCCGGGACAGGGTATACCTTCCGGGGCCAACGTCCTGACTTTC.

This chain connects TRBV28 to TRBJ2-7; D is unclear. Per the germline V gene, CDR1 is MDHEN and CDR2 is SYDVKM. Trimming removed 6 bases at V and 6 bases at J, with 9 bases between. The CDR3 consists of 11 residues. Here the CDR3 DNA reads TGTGCCAGCAGGGCCGTTGCCGAGCAGTACTTC. It encodes CASRAVAEQYF.

This chain links TRBV6-2 or TRBV6-3 with TRBJ1-2, with no clear D. The CDR3 covers 13 residues. Per germline, CDR1 MNHEY and CDR2 SVGEGT. V lost 5 bases, J lost 4 bases, and 11 bases lay in between. This chain's CDR3 is CASSQQQSYGYTF. In DNA form, the CDR3 reads TGTGCCAGCAGTCAACAACAGTCCTATGGCTACACCTTC.

This clone was seen a handful of times. The V and J genes are TRBV19 and TRBJ1-6; D gene uncertain. Per the germline V gene, CDR1 is LNHDA and CDR2 is SQIVND (reference sequence). CDR3 length equals 12 residues. V lost 10 bases, J lost 7 bases, and 11 bases lay in between. In DNA form, the CDR3 reads TGTGCCACGCGGGGTAGCAATTCACCCCTCCACTTT. Its translation is CATRGSNSPLHF.

The CDR3 loop reads CASSRGFNTDTQYF. The CDR3 DNA sequence: TGTGCCAGCAGCCGGGGTTTCAACACAGATACGCAGTATTTT. This rearrangement joins TRBV6-5 to TRBJ2-3, with D tentatively TRBD2 (5 bases). V was trimmed by 6 bases and J by 2 bases, leaving 12 bases between them. Germline lookup yields CDR1 MNHEY and CDR2 SVGAGI. There are 14 residues in the CDR3.

This chain connects TRBV4-2 to TRBJ2-3, with TRBD2 matching over 8 bases. This CDR3 is built from 16 residues. In germline, CDR1 is LGHNA, CDR2 YNFKEQ. The J segment lost 1 base and the V segment lost 2 bases, leaving 5 bases of the junction unmatched. The CDR3 nucleotides are TGTGCCAGCAGCCAAAATTCGGGAGGGGGCACAGATACGCAGTATTTT. This codes for CASSQNSGGGTDTQYF.

The V and J genes are TRBV2 and TRBJ1-2; 9 bases fit TRBD1. From germline, CDR1 is SNHLY and CDR2 FYNNEI. The CDR3 is made up of 16 amino acids. Losses at the gene ends were 8 bases for V and 2 bases for J; bases not matched to a gene: 12. Here the CDR3 DNA reads TGTGCCAGCTCCAGGGACAGGGAGCCCGACAACTATGGCTACACCTTC. This sequence encodes CASSRDREPDNYGYTF.

This clone was seen once. The chain couples TRBV4-1 to TRBJ2-3; 9 bases map to TRBD2. Germline assignment: CDR1 MGHRA and CDR2 YSYEKL. Trimming at V came to 1 base and at J to 4 bases, leaving 6 bases not matched to a gene. This CDR3 region has 16 residues. CDR3 nucleotides: TGCGCCAGCAGCCAAGGGATTAGCGGGAGTTCAGATACGCAGTATTTT. This sequence encodes CASSQGISGSSDTQYF.

The V and J genes are TRBV2 and TRBJ2-3, with TRBD2 matching over 11 bases. The CDR3 runs 16 residues. Germline V gene data show CDR1 as SNHLY and CDR2 as FYNNEI. V gave up 4 bases and J gave up 5 bases; unmatched junction bases: 8. The CDR3 DNA reads TGTGCCAGCAGTGTAGTAGCGGGAGGGCAGGGAGATACGCAGTATTTT. Encoded protein: CASSVVAGGQGDTQYF.

This clone was observed a single time. This sequence joins TRBV4-2 and TRBJ2-3; possible D gene TRBD2, 6 bases. V dropped 2 bases and J dropped 1 base, with 13 bases sitting between them. CDR3 length: 16 amino acids. Germline V lookup: CDR1 LGHNA, CDR2 YNFKEQ. Here the CDR3 reads CASSQKAASGTDTQYF. In nucleotides, the CDR3 is TGTGCCAGCAGCCAAAAGGCGGCTAGCGGCACAGATACGCAGTATTTT.

The V gene is TRBV7-2, the J gene TRBJ1-1; 8 positions agree with TRBD1. There are 13 residues in the CDR3. In germline, CDR1 is SGHTA, CDR2 FQGNSA. V trimming: 5 bases; J trimming: 7 bases; junction bases outside the gene matches: 6. The CDR3 sequence: CASSPDRVGEAFF. The CDR3 coding sequence is TGTGCCAGCAGCCCGGACAGGGTGGGTGAAGCTTTCTTT.

The V gene is TRBV6-5, the J gene TRBJ2-7; D is unresolved. Trimming took off 6 bases at V and 6 bases at J, with 9 bases between the two ends. The V gene's germline CDR1 is MNHEY and CDR2 SVGAGI. The CDR3 totals 11 residues. CDR3 amino acids: CASSPRAEQYF. The DNA of the CDR3 is TGTGCCAGCAGCCCCCGAGCCGAGCAGTACTTC.

The genes are TRBV7-9 and TRBJ2-3, with a weak D call TRBD1 (5 bases). V was clipped by 1 base and J by 6 bases, with 8 bases between them. Germline V gives CDR1 SEHNR, CDR2 FQNEAQ (reference sequence). This CDR3 spans 13 amino acids. CDR3 in DNA: TGTGCCAGCAGCTTAGATAGGGGTGATACGCAGTATTTT. Its protein is CASSLDRGDTQYF.

This chain connects TRBV6-5 to TRBJ2-2; the match to TRBD1 covers 8 bases. V lost 6 bases, J lost 6 bases, and 6 bases stayed unmatched. The length of the CDR3 is 14 residues. Germline CDR1 MNHEY, CDR2 SVGAGI. The CDR3: CASRLDREAGELFF. The CDR3 DNA reads as TGTGCCAGCAGACTGGACAGGGAAGCCGGGGAGCTGTTTTTT.

This chain uses TRBV28 with TRBJ1-3; the D gene is possibly TRBD1 (5 bases). The V gene lost 2 bases and the J gene lost 2 bases, with 10 bases spanning the gap. The CDR3 loop spans 15 amino acids. Germline CDR1 is MDHEN and CDR2 is SYDVKM. DNA of the CDR3: TGTGCCAGCAGTTTACCGGGGGGGACTGGAAACACCATATATTTT. This codes for CASSLPGGTGNTIYF.

The chain carries TRBV18 and TRBJ2-2, with D possibly matching TRBD1 (5 bases). This CDR3 is 15 amino acids long. Germline V gives CDR1 KGHSH, CDR2 LQKENI. V dropped 2 bases and J dropped 6 bases, with 13 bases sitting between them. This chain's CDR3 is CASSPIRQIPGELFF. CDR3 nucleotides: TGTGCCAGCTCACCAATCCGACAGATCCCCGGGGAGCTGTTTTTT.

V and J are TRBV6-2 or TRBV6-3 and TRBJ2-7; 10 nucleotides line up with TRBD1. In germline, CDR1 is MNHEY, CDR2 SVGEGT. The CDR3 contains 14 residues. Trimming removed 2 bases from V and 6 bases from J; junction bases left unmatched: 4. The CDR3 region has the DNA TGTGCCAGCAGTTACGCGACAGGGGGCGTCGAGCAGTACTTC. Translated: CASSYATGGVEQYF.

The CDR3 DNA is TGTGCCAGCAGCAGGGGCACCGGGGAGCTGTTTTTT. Amino acids: CASSRGTGELFF. V and J are TRBV12-3 or TRBV12-4 and TRBJ2-2; tentative D call: TRBD1 (6 bases). Trimming left V 6 bases short and J 4 bases short, with 6 bases between. The CDR3 length is 12 residues.

The chain recombines TRBV29-1 with TRBJ2-3; 11 nucleotides agree with TRBD1. With 6 bases clipped from V and 7 bases from J, the junction kept 9 bases outside the gene matches. The CDR3 runs 14 residues. CDR1 SQVTM and CDR2 ANQGSEA come from the germline V gene. The CDR3 coding sequence is TGCAGCGTCAACGGGGGACAGGGGGTCTATACGCAGTATTTT. It translates to CSVNGGQGVYTQYF.